These T cell receptor beta chains were read from a single sample in a study of human T cells and chemical hapten exposure. A single record per CDR3 protein comes from TCRdb applying MiXCR to the RACE reads. Here the sample spans about 400,000 distinct CDR3 sequences, nearly 6.5% being singletons. The sequenced sample was whole blood, obtained in connection with sensitization to the hapten diphenylcyclopropenone (DPC). These receptors were taken from a woman between 18 and 30 years old with alopecia areata. Some clones in this sample may be carry-over from other donors' samples. CDR3s include the opening cysteine and the closing phenylalanine or tryptophan. A D gene is named only where the DNA matches it firmly. Rows give clone size only sometimes, using once, few, many, or a class for an expanded clone.

>.|TRBV3-1|TRBJ2-1|TRBD2
CASSPLVPSGGAEEQFF
TGTGCCAGCAGCCCTCTAGTACCTAGCGGGGGGGCGGAAGAGCAGTTCTTC
>.|TRBV18|TRBJ1-3|TRBD1
CASSSQGASGNTIYF
TGTGCCAGCTCATCGCAGGGGGCTTCTGGAAACACCATATATTTT
>many|TRBV5-5|TRBJ1-1|TRBD1
CASSSQGAVNTEAFF
TGTGCCAGCAGCTCACAGGGGGCTGTGAACACTGAAGCTTTCTTT
>many|TRBV13|TRBJ1-5|.
CASSLGNLIQPQHF
TGTGCCAGCAGCTTAGGAAACCTAATCCAGCCCCAGCATTTT
>few|TRBV10-3|TRBJ2-7|.
CAISDLSAYEQYF
TGTGCCATCAGTGACCTGTCCGCCTACGAGCAGTACTTC
>few|TRBV28|TRBJ1-5|.
CASSRGPRGYSNQPQHF
TGTGCCAGTTCACGGGGGCCCAGAGGGTATAGCAATCAGCCCCAGCATTTT
>.|TRBV9|TRBJ1-1|.
CASSVLPGQPAGEAFF
TGTGCCAGCAGCGTACTACCGGGGCAGCCCGCCGGTGAAGCTTTCTTT
>.|TRBV6-1|TRBJ2-3|TRBD1
CASSEVGQGIPDTQYF
TGTGCCAGCAGTGAAGTGGGACAGGGGATTCCAGATACGCAGTATTTT
>many|TRBV20-1|TRBJ1-1|TRBD1
CSAIQGASHTEAFF
TGCAGTGCTATACAGGGGGCGTCACACACTGAAGCTTTCTTT
>few|TRBV12-3/TRBV12-4|TRBJ1-5|.
CASSLETFTQHF
TGTGCCAGCAGTTTGGAGACATTCACCCAGCATTTT
>.|TRBV10-3|TRBJ1-1|TRBD1
CAISEIPGQLAFF
TGTGCCATCAGTGAGATACCGGGACAGCTGGCTTTCTTT
>few|TRBV5-6|TRBJ1-2|TRBD1
CASSLGQGVLNYGYTF
TGTGCCAGCAGCTTGGGACAGGGGGTCTTGAACTATGGCTACACCTTC
>many|TRBV5-1|TRBJ1-2|.
CASSSSGRSDYGYTF
TGCGCCAGCAGTTCTAGTGGCCGGTCGGACTATGGCTACACCTTC
>many|TRBV5-6|TRBJ1-4|.
CASSLGGSSEKLFF
TGTGCCAGCAGCTTGGGGGGCTCCAGCGAAAAACTGTTTTTT
>many|TRBV5-1|TRBJ1-2|TRBD1
CASSPLSGTENYGYTF
TGCGCCAGCAGCCCACTTTCGGGGACAGAAAACTATGGCTACACCTTC
>once|TRBV29-1|TRBJ2-7|.
CSAEGVTYEQYF
TGCAGCGCTGAGGGAGTGACCTACGAGCAGTACTTC
>.|TRBV6-1|TRBJ2-3|.
CASSEAMIPTDTQYF
TGTGCCAGCAGTGAAGCGATGATTCCCACAGATACGCAGTATTTT
>many|TRBV12-3/TRBV12-4|TRBJ2-1|.
CASSPTTGWGHQFF
TGTGCCAGCAGCCCGACTACCGGGTGGGGTCATCAGTTCTTC
>few|TRBV12-3/TRBV12-4|TRBJ1-5|TRBD1
CASSSLSGGANQPQHF
TGTGCCAGCAGTTCTTTATCAGGGGGCGCGAATCAGCCCCAGCATTTT
>few|TRBV28|TRBJ1-5|.
CASSRGGARAQPQHF
TGTGCCAGCAGTCGGGGGGGTGCAAGGGCTCAGCCCCAGCATTTT
>.|TRBV4-3|TRBJ1-5|.
CASSQEAEQPQHF
TGCGCCAGCAGCCAAGAGGCGGAACAGCCCCAGCATTTT
>many|TRBV5-5|TRBJ1-6|.
CASSWEVPRAGSPLHF
TGTGCCAGCAGCTGGGAAGTGCCCCGAGCAGGTTCACCCCTCCACTTT
>many|TRBV7-6|TRBJ1-1|.
CASSLTGGGWGFTTEAFF
TGTGCCAGCAGCTTAACGGGGGGAGGATGGGGCTTTACCACTGAAGCTTTCTTT
>.|TRBV5-1|TRBJ1-2|TRBD1
CASSQDRDPNYGYTF
TGCGCCAGCAGCCAGGACAGGGACCCTAACTATGGCTACACCTTC
>many|TRBV7-9|TRBJ1-2|TRBD1
CASTPSGRQGFGYTF
TGTGCCAGCACCCCTAGTGGGAGACAGGGGTTTGGCTACACCTTC
>.|TRBV4-3|TRBJ2-3|.
CASSMVAGGALYF
.
>few|TRBV6-6|TRBJ1-2|.
CASVYSGKANYGYTF
TGTGCCAGTGTATATTCGGGAAAAGCTAACTATGGCTACACCTTC
>many|TRBV5-1|TRBJ2-3|TRBD1
CASSKDRMIDTQYF
TGCGCCAGCAGTAAGGACAGGATGATAGATACGCAGTATTTT
>many|TRBV6-2/TRBV6-3|TRBJ1-2|TRBD1
CASSSPGTGGYGYTF
TGTGCCAGCAGTTCTCCCGGGACAGGAGGCTATGGCTACACCTTC
>many|TRBV4-3|TRBJ2-6|.
CASSQDHSSGANVLTF
TGCGCCAGCAGCCAAGACCACAGCTCTGGGGCCAACGTCCTGACTTTC
>many|TRBV5-1|TRBJ1-5|.
CASSLGQAGQPQHF
TGCGCCAGCAGCTTGGGCCAGGCAGGGCAGCCCCAGCATTTT
>many|TRBV6-1|TRBJ2-2|.
CASSLSRISGELFF
TGTGCCAGCAGCCTCTCTCGGATTTCCGGGGAGCTGTTTTTT
>few|TRBV29-1|TRBJ1-2|TRBD1
CSVGGRDPGYTF
TGCAGCGTAGGGGGCAGGGACCCTGGCTACACCTTC
>.|TRBV6-2/TRBV6-3|TRBJ2-1|.
CASSGSSSYNEQFF
TGTGCCAGCAGTGGGAGTAGCTCCTACAATGAGCAGTTCTTC
>few|TRBV27|TRBJ2-7|.
CASSLGGNFYEQYF
TGTGCCAGCAGTTTGGGGGGTAATTTCTACGAGCAGTACTTC
>.|TRBV7-6|TRBJ1-1|TRBD1
CASTDRGPGEAFF
TGTGCCAGCACCGACAGGGGGCCTGGTGAAGCTTTCTTT
>many|TRBV29-1|TRBJ1-5|.
CSVELQPNQPQHF
TGCAGCGTTGAGTTGCAGCCTAATCAGCCCCAGCATTTT
>few|TRBV4-3|TRBJ2-1|TRBD2
CASSQDVPSGGANEQFF
TGCGCCAGCAGCCAAGATGTCCCGAGCGGGGGGGCCAATGAGCAGTTCTTC
>.|TRBV27|TRBJ2-3|.
CASSSSVSTDTQYF
TGTGCCAGCAGTTCTAGCGTTAGCACAGATACGCAGTATTTT
>.|TRBV28|TRBJ2-7|TRBD1
CASSSGQGHHAAQQYF
TGTGCCAGCAGTTCCGGACAGGGACATCACGCTGCTCAGCAGTACTTC
>.|TRBV10-3|TRBJ2-7|.
CATRQGLSYEQYF
TGTGCCACCCGGCAAGGGCTTTCCTACGAGCAGTACTTC
>many|TRBV2|TRBJ2-3|TRBD2
CASSEGGGAEDTQYF
TGTGCCAGCAGTGAAGGCGGGGGGGCCGAGGATACGCAGTATTTT
>few|TRBV7-2|TRBJ1-1|.
CASSFPQGGATEAFF
TGTGCCAGCAGCTTCCCACAGGGAGGGGCAACTGAAGCTTTCTTT
>many|TRBV20-1|TRBJ1-2|.
CSASREGYTF
TGCAGTGCTAGTCGGGAGGGCTACACCTTC
>few|TRBV7-9|TRBJ2-2|TRBD2
CASSFRGGNTGELFF
TGTGCCAGCAGCTTCCGGGGGGGGAACACCGGGGAGCTGTTTTTT
>.|TRBV7-2|TRBJ2-3|.
CASSLAGHDTQYF
TGTGCCAGCAGCTTAGCGGGACATGATACGCAGTATTTT
>many|TRBV7-7|TRBJ2-5|.
CASSLDLGYQETQYF
TGTGCTAGCAGCTTAGATCTGGGGTACCAAGAGACCCAGTACTTC
>.|TRBV4-3|TRBJ2-7|.
CASSQDRKQLAYEQYF
TGCGCCAGCAGCCAAGATAGGAAACAGCTGGCCTACGAGCAGTACTTC
>.|TRBV4-1|TRBJ2-7|TRBD2
CASSHPGTNEQYF
TGCGCCAGCAGCCACCCTGGGACTAACGAGCAGTACTTC
>many|TRBV28|TRBJ1-1|.
CASRNPISELAEAFF
TGTGCCAGCAGAAACCCCATCAGTGAGTTAGCTGAAGCTTTCTTT
>many|TRBV28|TRBJ1-1|.
CASRSPGNTEAFF
TGTGCCAGCAGATCCCCGGGGAACACTGAAGCTTTCTTT
>.|TRBV7-2|TRBJ2-1|.
CASSTTVNEQFF
TGTGCCAGCAGCACGACAGTCAATGAGCAGTTCTTC
>.|TRBV25-1|TRBJ1-2|.
CASSQPGLVGYTF
TGTGCCAGCAGTCAACCGGGCCTGGTAGGCTACACCTTC
>few|TRBV6-6|TRBJ2-5|TRBD1
CASRTGLGLETQYF
TGTGCCAGCAGGACAGGGTTGGGGTTGGAGACCCAGTACTTC
>.|TRBV6-7|TRBJ2-4|TRBD1
CASSYSRLTGASIQYF
TGTGCCAGCAGTTACTCGAGACTAACAGGGGCGAGCATTCAGTACTTC
>.|TRBV20-1|TRBJ2-3|.
CSARGIRDSTDTQYF
TGCAGTGCTAGGGGGATTCGGGACTCCACAGATACGCAGTATTTT
>many|TRBV6-5|TRBJ1-1|TRBD1
CASKDRANTEAFF
TGTGCCAGCAAAGACAGGGCGAACACTGAAGCTTTCTTT
>many|TRBV15|TRBJ2-2|.
CATAEDGNTGELFF
TGTGCCACCGCGGAAGACGGAAACACCGGGGAGCTGTTTTTT